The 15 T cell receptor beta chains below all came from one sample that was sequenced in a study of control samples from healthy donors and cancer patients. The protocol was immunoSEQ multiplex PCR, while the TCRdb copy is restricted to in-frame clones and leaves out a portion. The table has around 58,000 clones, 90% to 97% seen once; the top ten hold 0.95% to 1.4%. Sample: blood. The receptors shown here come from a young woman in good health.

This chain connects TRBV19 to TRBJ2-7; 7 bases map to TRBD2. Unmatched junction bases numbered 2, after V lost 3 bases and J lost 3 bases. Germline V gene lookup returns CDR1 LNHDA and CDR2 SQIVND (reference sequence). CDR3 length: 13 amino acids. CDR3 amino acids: CASSMAGVYEQYF. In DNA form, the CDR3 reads TGTGCCAGTAGTATGGCGGGGGTCTACGAGCAGTACTTC. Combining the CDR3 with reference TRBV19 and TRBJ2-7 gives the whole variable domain DGGITQSPKYLFRKEGQNVTLSCEQNLNHDAMYWYRQDPGQGLRLIYYSQIVNDFQKGDIAEGYSVSREKKESFPLTVTSAQKNPTAFYLCASSMAGVYEQYFGPGTRLTVT.

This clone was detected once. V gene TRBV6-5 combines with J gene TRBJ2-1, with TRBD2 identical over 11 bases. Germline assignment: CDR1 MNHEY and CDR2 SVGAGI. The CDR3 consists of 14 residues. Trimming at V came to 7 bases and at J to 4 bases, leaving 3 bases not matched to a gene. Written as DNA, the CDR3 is TGTGCCAGCACTAGACTAGCGGGGTACAATGAGCAGTTCTTC. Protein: CASTRLAGYNEQFF.

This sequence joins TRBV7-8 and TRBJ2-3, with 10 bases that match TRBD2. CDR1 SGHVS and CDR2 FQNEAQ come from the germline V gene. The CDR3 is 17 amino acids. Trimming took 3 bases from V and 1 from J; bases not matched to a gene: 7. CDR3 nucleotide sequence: TGTGCCAGCAGCTTCCAGCGGGGGGGCCGCGGCACAGATACGCAGTATTTT. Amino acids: CASSFQRGGRGTDTQYF. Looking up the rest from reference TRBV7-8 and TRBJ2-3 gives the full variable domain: GAGVSQSPRYKVAKRGQDVALRCDPISGHVSLFWYQQALGQGPEFLTYFQNEAQLDKSGLPSDRFFAERPEGSVSTLKIQRTQQEDSAVYLCASSFQRGGRGTDTQYFGPGTRLTVL.

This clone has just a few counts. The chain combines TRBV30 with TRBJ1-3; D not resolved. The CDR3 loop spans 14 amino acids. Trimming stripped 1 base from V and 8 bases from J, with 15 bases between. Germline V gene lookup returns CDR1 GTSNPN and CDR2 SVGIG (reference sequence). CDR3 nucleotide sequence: TGTGCCTGGAGTGGGGTGGACGCTTCAGACACCATATATTTT. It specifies CAWSGVDASDTIYF.

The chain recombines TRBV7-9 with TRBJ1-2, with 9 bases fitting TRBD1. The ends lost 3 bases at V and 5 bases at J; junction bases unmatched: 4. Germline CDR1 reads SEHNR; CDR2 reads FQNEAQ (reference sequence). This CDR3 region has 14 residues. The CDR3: CASSFPGQGYGYTF. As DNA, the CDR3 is TGTGCCAGCAGCTTCCCGGGACAGGGTTATGGCTACACCTTC.

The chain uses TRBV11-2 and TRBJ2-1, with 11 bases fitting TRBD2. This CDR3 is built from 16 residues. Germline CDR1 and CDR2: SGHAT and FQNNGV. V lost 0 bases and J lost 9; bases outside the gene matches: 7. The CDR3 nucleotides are TGTGCCAGCAGCTTAGATCGAGTAGCGGGGGGGAGTGAGCAGTTCTTC. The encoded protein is CASSLDRVAGGSEQFF.

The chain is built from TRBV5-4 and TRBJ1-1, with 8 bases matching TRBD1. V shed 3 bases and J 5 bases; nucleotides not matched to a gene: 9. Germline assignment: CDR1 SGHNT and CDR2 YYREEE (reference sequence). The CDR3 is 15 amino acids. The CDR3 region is CASSSLTGEETEAFF. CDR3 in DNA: TGTGCCAGCAGCTCGTTGACAGGGGAGGAAACTGAAGCTTTCTTT.

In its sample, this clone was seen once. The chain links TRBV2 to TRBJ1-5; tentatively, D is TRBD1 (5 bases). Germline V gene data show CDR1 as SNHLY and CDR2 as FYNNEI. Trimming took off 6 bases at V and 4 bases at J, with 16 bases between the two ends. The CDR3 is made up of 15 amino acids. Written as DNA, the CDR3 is TGTGCCAGCAGACTCGGGGCAGGGAGGAATCAGCCCCAGCATTTT. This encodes CASRLGAGRNQPQHF.

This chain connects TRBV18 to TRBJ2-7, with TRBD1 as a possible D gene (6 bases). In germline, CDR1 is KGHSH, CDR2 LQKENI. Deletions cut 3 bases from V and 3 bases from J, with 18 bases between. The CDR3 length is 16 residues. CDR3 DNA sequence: TGTGCCAGCTCACCTACCGGGACACAAGGTAGCTACGAGCAGTACTTC. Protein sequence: CASSPTGTQGSYEQYF.

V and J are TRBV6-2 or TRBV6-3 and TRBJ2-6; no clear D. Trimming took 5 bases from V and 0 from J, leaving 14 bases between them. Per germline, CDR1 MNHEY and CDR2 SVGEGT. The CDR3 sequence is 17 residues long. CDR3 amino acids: CASSSRPLGSGANVLTF. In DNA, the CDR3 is TGTGCCAGCAGTAGCCGCCCTCTCGGCTCTGGGGCCAACGTCCTGACTTTC.

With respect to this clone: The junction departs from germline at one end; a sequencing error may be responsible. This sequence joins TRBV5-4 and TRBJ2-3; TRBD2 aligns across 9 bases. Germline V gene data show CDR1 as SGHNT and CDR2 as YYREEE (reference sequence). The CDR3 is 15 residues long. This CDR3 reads CASSDPGTSKDTQYF. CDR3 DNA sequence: TGTGCCAGCAGCGACCCCGGGACTAGCAAAGATACGCAGTATTTT.

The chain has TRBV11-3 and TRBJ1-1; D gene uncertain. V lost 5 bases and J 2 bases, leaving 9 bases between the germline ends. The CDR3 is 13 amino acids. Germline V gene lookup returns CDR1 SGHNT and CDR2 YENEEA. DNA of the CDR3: TGTGCCAGCAGCGTCGGGGTAAACACTGAAGCTTTCTTT. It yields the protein CASSVGVNTEAFF.

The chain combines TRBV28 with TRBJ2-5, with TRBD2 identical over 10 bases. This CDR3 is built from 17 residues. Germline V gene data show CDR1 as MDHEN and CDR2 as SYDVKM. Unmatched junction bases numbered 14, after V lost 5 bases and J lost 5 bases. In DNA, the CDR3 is TGTGCCAGCAGTCCACGGGCTTTGGGACTAGCGTCCGAGACCCAGTACTTC. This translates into CASSPRALGLASETQYF.

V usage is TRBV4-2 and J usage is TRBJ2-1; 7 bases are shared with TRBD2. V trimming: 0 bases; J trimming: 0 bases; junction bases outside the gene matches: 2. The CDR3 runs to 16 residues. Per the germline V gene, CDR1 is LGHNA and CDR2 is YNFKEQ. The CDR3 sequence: CASSQDSGGSYNEQFF. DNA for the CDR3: TGTGCCAGCAGCCAAGATTCGGGGGGCTCCTACAATGAGCAGTTCTTC.

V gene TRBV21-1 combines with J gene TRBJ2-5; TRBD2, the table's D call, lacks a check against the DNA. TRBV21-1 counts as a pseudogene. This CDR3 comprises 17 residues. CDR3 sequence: CAAAKVGGGRKSGTQYF. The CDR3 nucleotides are TGTGCCGCAGCAAAGGTGGGGGGGGGCAGGAAGAGCGGGACCCAGTACTTC.